The next 2 T cell receptor beta chains were all read from a single sample in a study of CD8 T cells in Susac syndrome. Random hexamers were used to reverse transcribe an amount of about 0.45 to 1 ug RNA. Each CDR3 protein is one row after TCRdb ran MiXCR on the immunoSEQ multiplex PCR reads. The sample records tens of thousands of distinct CDR3 sequences, approximately 94% being singletons. The sample consisted of CD8+ T cells from PBMCs. These TCRs come from a human donor with Susac syndrome.

This clonotype was seen once. The chain is built from TRBV20-1 and TRBJ1-6; unclear D gene. This CDR3 has 16 amino acids. Germline lookup yields CDR1 DFQATT and CDR2 SNEGSKA (reference sequence). Trimming pared 0 bases from V and 5 bases from J, leaving 14 bases between. The CDR3 DNA sequence: TGCAGTGCTAGAGATAGGCAGCGATATAATAATTCACCCCTCCACTTT. Protein: CSARDRQRYNNSPLHF.

The genes are TRBV6-2 or TRBV6-3 and TRBJ2-7, with 9 bases matching TRBD1. After removal of 5 bases from V and 2 bases from J, the junction contained 4 bases not matched to a gene. CDR3 length equals 14 residues. Germline loops: CDR1 MNHEY, CDR2 SVGEGT. CDR3 DNA: TGTGCCAGCAGTGAACAGGGGGCGGCCTACGAGCAGTACTTC. Amino acid sequence: CASSEQGAAYEQYF.